These T cell receptor beta chains were read from a single sample in a study of T-cell reconstitution after alpha-beta-depleted transplantation in children. TCRdb re-called the PCR reads through MiXCR, storing one row per CDR3 protein. The top ten hold about 8% of the sample, which has about 300,000 distinct CDR3 sequences, around 10% seen once. The sample was PBMCs, taken before TCRalphabeta/CD19-depleted stem cell transplant. The receptors were sampled from a boy in the first two years of life with acute myeloid leukemia, due to receive a stem cell transplant. CDR3s include the opening cysteine and the closing phenylalanine or tryptophan. D genes are given only for firm matches. Clone size is given for some rows only: seen once, a few or many times, or a class if the clone is expanded.

V	D	size	J	CDR3	DNA
TRBV29-1	TRBD1	many	TRBJ2-7	CSVDGTGGGSYEQYF	TGCAGCGTTGATGGGACAGGCGGAGGGTCCTACGAGCAGTACTTC
TRBV12-3/TRBV12-4	NA	many	TRBJ1-6	CASSDGWSYNSPLHF	TGTGCCAGCAGTGACGGATGGTCCTATAATTCACCCCTCCACTTT
TRBV7-9	NA	many	TRBJ2-3	CAVRGEGDTQYF	TGTGCCGTAAGGGGAGAGGGAGATACGCAGTATTTT
TRBV24-1	TRBD1	many	TRBJ2-5	CATSDRTGDWRETQYF	TGTGCCACCAGTGATCGGACAGGGGACTGGCGAGAGACCCAGTACTTC
TRBV5-1	TRBD2	many	TRBJ2-3	CASSLRLLLAGGGDTQYF	TGCGCCAGCAGCTTGCGACTCCTTCTAGCGGGAGGGGGAGATACGCAGTATTTT
TRBV29-1	NA	many	TRBJ2-1	CSAEAGRRNEQFF	TGCAGCGCTGAAGCCGGGAGAAGGAATGAGCAGTTCTTC
TRBV5-1	TRBD1	many	TRBJ2-1	CASSGTGGEMPNEQFF	TGCGCCAGCAGCGGGACAGGGGGCGAAATGCCCAATGAGCAGTTCTTC
TRBV2	NA	NA	TRBJ1-1	CASMVLGGNTEAFF	TGTGCCAGCATGGTATTAGGGGGGAACACTGAAGCTTTCTTT
TRBV5-1	TRBD2	many	TRBJ2-5	CASGIAGLPETQYF	TGCGCCAGCGGGATAGCGGGACTGCCAGAGACCCAGTACTTC
TRBV11-1	TRBD2	few	TRBJ2-6	CASSLAREYSGANVLTF	TGTGCCAGCAGCTTAGCGCGGGAGTACTCTGGGGCCAACGTCCTGACTTTC
TRBV5-1	TRBD2	NA	TRBJ2-3	CASSLALAGVSDTQYF	TGCGCCAGCAGCTTGGCCTTAGCGGGGGTATCAGATACGCAGTATTTT
TRBV12-3/TRBV12-4	NA	many	TRBJ2-7	CASSTRFHEQYF	TGTGCCAGCAGTACTAGATTCCACGAGCAGTACTTC
TRBV5-1	NA	few	TRBJ1-3	CASSLVGARDTIYF	TGCGCCAGCAGCTTGGTAGGGGCTCGAGACACCATATATTTT
TRBV7-9	TRBD2	many	TRBJ2-2	CASSRLASTGELFF	TGTGCCAGCAGCAGACTAGCGAGCACCGGGGAGCTGTTTTTT
TRBV11-2	TRBD1	many	TRBJ1-2	CASSLDGTGFYGYTF	TGTGCCAGCAGCTTAGATGGGACAGGGTTCTATGGCTACACCTTC
TRBV7-9	TRBD1	many	TRBJ1-5	CASSLGGGQGNRQPQHF	TGTGCCAGCAGCTTAGGGGGGGGACAGGGGAACAGGCAGCCCCAGCATTTT
TRBV20-1	TRBD2	many	TRBJ2-7	CSASRASGSGYEQYF	TGCAGTGCTAGTCGGGCTAGCGGGAGCGGGTACGAGCAGTACTTC
TRBV11-2	NA	few	TRBJ2-7	CASSFPRAVYEQYF	TGTGCCAGCAGCTTCCCTAGGGCAGTCTACGAGCAGTACTTC
TRBV29-1	NA	many	TRBJ1-2	CSVEDLWGLRGYGYTF	TGCAGCGTTGAAGATCTTTGGGGGCTAAGGGGCTATGGCTACACCTTC
TRBV5-1	TRBD2	many	TRBJ2-2	CASSLSSGGLTGELFF	TGCGCCAGCAGCTTGTCTAGCGGGGGATTGACCGGGGAGCTGTTTTTT
TRBV2	TRBD2	many	TRBJ2-5	CASTGLEETQYF	TGTGCCAGCACCGGACTAGAAGAGACCCAGTACTTC
TRBV7-9	TRBD1	few	TRBJ2-7	CASSMHSGTAYEQYF	TGTGCCAGCAGCATGCACTCCGGGACAGCCTACGAGCAGTACTTC
TRBV6-2/TRBV6-3	TRBD2	few	TRBJ2-1	CASSYPIAGGSYNEQFF	TGTGCCAGCAGTTACCCAATAGCGGGAGGTTCCTACAATGAGCAGTTCTTC
TRBV15	NA	NA	TRBJ1-2	CATSRDSPGGGYTF	TGTGCCACCAGCAGAGATAGCCCGGGGGGAGGCTACACCTTC
TRBV12-3/TRBV12-4	TRBD1	many	TRBJ1-2	CASSLEQGGYGYTF	TGTGCCAGCAGTTTAGAACAGGGGGGCTATGGCTACACCTTC
TRBV28	TRBD1	NA	TRBJ2-5	CASRTGGLQETQYF	TGTGCCAGCCGAACAGGGGGCCTCCAAGAGACCCAGTACTTC